The source of this TCR beta chain is a study of blood T cells in healthy people across ages. Findings and limits, study-wide: Those diversity estimates obtained from one million T cells were thought to be underestimates. Age advanced and TCR beta diversity per million T cells fell, roughly linearly. Long-lived and aged donors differed, with more naive CD4+ cells and higher diversity in the long-lived.

Regarding this clonotype: Antigen: not known.

Next came a second PCR, run for about 7 to 11 cycles, which used a sample-barcoded 5' primer along with a J-beta primer mix. Through a template-switch adaptor with 12 random nucleotides, each cDNA molecule received a tag. Each CDR3 protein gets one entry after TCRdb re-called the 5' RACE reads with MiXCR. The repertoire holds approximately 1,000,000 distinct CDR3 sequences, under 45% seen once, with 18% in the top ten. The CDR3 runs 15 residues. With 3 bases clipped from V and 4 bases from J, the junction kept 5 bases outside the gene matches. Sequenced material: blood. This sequence was found in a woman aged 55-70 years in good health. The rearrangement uses TRBV12-3 or TRBV12-4 and TRBJ2-1; 8 bases are a match to TRBD1. The CDR3 bases are TGTGCCAGCAGTTTTTGGCAGGGGGCGTACAATGAGCAGTTCTTC. This encodes CASSFWQGAYNEQFF.